Each of the 14 T cell receptor beta chains below was sequenced from the same sample in a study of response to subunit inactivated influenza vaccine. TCRdb reanalysed the RT-PCR reads using MiXCR and keeps one entry per CDR3 protein. This repertoire shows 650,000 to 800,000 distinct CDR3 sequences, about 18% found once; its top ten account for about a tenth. Specimen: PBMCs from blood, collected roughly 5 days after vaccination. Source of these receptors: a man aged 50 to 60 who received an inactivated influenza vaccine.

This rearrangement joins TRBV20-1 to TRBJ2-1; D ambiguous. Trimming took 5 bases from V and 0 from J, leaving 17 bases between them. CDR3 length equals 16 residues. Germline CDR1 is DFQATT and CDR2 is SNEGSKA (reference sequence). The CDR3 DNA is TGCAGTGCTGTGGATCGCACCGGAAGCTCCTACAATGAGCAGTTCTTC. Residues: CSAVDRTGSSYNEQFF.

This clonotype was seen only a few times. The chain couples TRBV9 to TRBJ2-5, with 11 bases identical to TRBD2. J lost 2 bases, V lost 4 bases, and 13 bases had no gene match. The CDR3 has 18 amino acids. The V gene's germline CDR1 is SGDLS and CDR2 YYNGEE. CDR3 amino acids: CASSLHPPLAGVQETQYF. The CDR3 coding sequence is TGTGCCAGCAGCCTACATCCCCCACTAGCGGGGGTACAAGAGACCCAGTACTTC.

This clonotype has more than one count but fewer than ten. The chain couples TRBV20-1 to TRBJ1-2, with D possibly TRBD1 on 6 matching bases. Germline V CDR1 and CDR2: DFQATT, SNEGSKA (reference sequence). This CDR3 has 13 residues. Trimming took off 4 bases at V and 6 bases at J, with 15 bases between the two ends. The CDR3 reads CSAISGAGNGYTF. DNA of the CDR3: TGCAGTGCTATTTCGGGGGCGGGAAATGGCTACACCTTC.

This clonotype occurred a few times. V is TRBV6-5 and J is TRBJ1-1, with D maybe TRBD1 (5 bases). Germline V gene sequence: CDR1 MNHEY, CDR2 SVGAGI. Trimming pared 2 bases from V and 4 bases from J, leaving 17 bases between. The CDR3 loop spans 16 amino acids. This chain's CDR3 is CASSYVGGAGITEAFF. CDR3 bases: TGTGCCAGCAGTTACGTCGGCGGGGCCGGCATCACTGAAGCTTTCTTT.

A few counts support this clonotype. For the CDR3, the DNA is TGCGCCAGCATTGGGACCCCTGGTCGGGACTATGGCTACACCTTC. Encoded protein: CASIGTPGRDYGYTF. This chain uses TRBV5-1 with TRBJ1-2, with D possibly matching TRBD1 (5 bases). Germline V CDR1 and CDR2: SGHRS, YFSETQ. The V end was cut by 6 bases, the J end by 3 bases, with 18 bases between. This CDR3 comprises 15 residues. The full variable domain, with the rest looked up from reference TRBV5-1 and TRBJ1-2, is KAGVTQTPRYLIKTRGQQVTLSCSPISGHRSVSWYQQTPGQGLQFLFEYFSETQRNKGNFPGRFSGRQFSNSRSEMNVSTLELGDSALYLCASIGTPGRDYGYTFGSGTRLTVV.

This sequence joins TRBV6-5 and TRBJ1-1; D is undetermined. With 2 bases removed from V and 3 bases from J, the gap between germline ends came to 10 bases. CDR3 length: 14 amino acids. The germline CDR1 and CDR2 sequences are MNHEY and SVGAGI. The CDR3: CASSYAGDDTEAFF. CDR3 DNA: TGTGCCAGCAGTTACGCCGGAGACGACACTGAAGCTTTCTTT.

The V gene is TRBV12-3 or TRBV12-4, the J gene TRBJ2-2; TRBD1 matches 12 bases. The CDR3 covers 16 residues. The V gene end was trimmed by 3 bases and the J gene end by 6 bases; junction bases not matched to a gene: 5. Here the CDR3 reads CASSLGTGGASGELFF. In nucleotides, the CDR3 is TGTGCCAGCAGTTTGGGGACAGGGGGCGCTTCCGGGGAGCTGTTTTTT.

This clonotype has a handful of counts. This chain joins TRBV5-1 and TRBJ2-7; no reliable D call. Germline lookup yields CDR1 SGHRS and CDR2 YFSETQ. The V gene lost 1 base and the J gene lost 13 bases, with 21 bases spanning the gap. This CDR3 is 14 amino acids long. The CDR3 region has the DNA TGCGCCAGCAGCTTGACCCTGGCCAGCCCCATTGTCTACTTC. Protein sequence: CASSLTLASPIVYF.

The CDR3 region is CAISPTGLEDEKLFF. DNA of the CDR3: TGTGCCATCTCGCCCACAGGGTTAGAAGATGAAAAACTGTTTTTT. The chain has TRBV10-3 and TRBJ1-4; D is perhaps TRBD1 (6 bases). The CDR3 is made up of 15 amino acids. In germline, CDR1 is ENHRY, CDR2 SYGVKD. V lost 8 bases to trimming and J lost 6 bases, with 19 bases between them.

There are many counts of this clonotype. The chain joins TRBV10-3 to TRBJ2-7, with 9 bases lining up with TRBD1. The CDR3 runs to 15 residues. CDR1 ENHRY and CDR2 SYGVKD come from the germline V gene. V lost 5 bases to trimming and J lost 5 bases; unmatched junction nucleotides: 10. CDR3 loop: CAISKPGQGVHEQYF. In DNA, the CDR3 is TGTGCCATCAGTAAACCGGGACAGGGCGTACACGAGCAGTACTTC.

This chain joins TRBV29-1 and TRBJ2-5; 8 nucleotides match TRBD1. CDR3 length: 14 residues. The germline V gene encodes CDR1 SQVTM and CDR2 ANQGSEA. The J segment lost 6 bases and the V segment lost 3 bases, leaving 9 bases of the junction unmatched. The CDR3 DNA reads as TGCAGCGTTGATACGGCAGGGGGCTTGAAGACCCAGTACTTC. Encoded protein: CSVDTAGGLKTQYF.

This clonotype was seen many times. The genes are TRBV20-1 and TRBJ2-1; D is unclear. The V and J ends lost 2 bases and 5 bases respectively, with 4 bases between them. The CDR3 is 11 amino acids. Germline V gene lookup returns CDR1 DFQATT and CDR2 SNEGSKA (reference sequence). This CDR3 is CSARKDNEQFF. CDR3 bases: TGCAGTGCTAGAAAGGACAATGAGCAGTTCTTC.

This chain links TRBV2 with TRBJ2-1; maybe TRBD2 (5 bases). Germline V gene sequence: CDR1 SNHLY, CDR2 FYNNEI. CDR3 length equals 18 residues. V was cut by 0 bases and J by 1 base, with 16 bases left in between. In DNA form, the CDR3 reads TGTGCCAGCAGTGAAGCGCTTCTGTCGGGAAGGTCCTACAATGAGCAGTTCTTC. Amino acid sequence: CASSEALLSGRSYNEQFF.

The chain combines TRBV7-2 with TRBJ2-3; TRBD2 might be the D (6 bases). Germline loops: CDR1 SGHTA, CDR2 FQGNSA. The CDR3 consists of 14 residues. V dropped 2 bases and J dropped 7 bases, with 13 bases sitting between them. CDR3 protein: CASSLSEGRNTQYF. CDR3 nucleotides: TGTGCCAGCAGCTTATCGGAGGGGCGAAATACGCAGTATTTT.